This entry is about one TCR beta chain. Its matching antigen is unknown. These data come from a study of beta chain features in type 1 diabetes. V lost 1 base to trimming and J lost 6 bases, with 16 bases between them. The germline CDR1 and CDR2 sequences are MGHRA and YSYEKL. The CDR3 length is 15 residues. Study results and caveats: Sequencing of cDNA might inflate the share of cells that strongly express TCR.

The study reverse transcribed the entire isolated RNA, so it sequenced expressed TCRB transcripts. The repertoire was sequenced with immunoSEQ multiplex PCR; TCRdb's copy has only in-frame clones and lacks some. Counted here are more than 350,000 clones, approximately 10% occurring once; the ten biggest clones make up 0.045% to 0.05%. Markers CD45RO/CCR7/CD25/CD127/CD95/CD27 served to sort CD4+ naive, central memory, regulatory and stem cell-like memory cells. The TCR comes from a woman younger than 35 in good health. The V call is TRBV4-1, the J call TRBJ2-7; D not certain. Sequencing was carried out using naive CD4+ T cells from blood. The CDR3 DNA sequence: TGCGCCAGCAGCCAAGGGCCAGGACGAAGAGCCGAGCAGTACTTC. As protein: CASSQGPGRRAEQYF.